A single sample gave rise to the 11 T cell receptor beta chains below, sequenced in a study of blood T cell repertoires in COVID-19. The assay was immunoSEQ multiplex PCR, and TCRdb's table has in-frame clones only and misses some. The sample lists 250,000 or so clones; about 82% were seen once. The sample comprised peripheral blood. These receptors were obtained from a woman aged 55-70 years with active or convalescent COVID-19.

The chain recombines TRBV28 with TRBJ2-3; 7 nucleotides align to TRBD1. V dropped 8 bases and J dropped 3; count of bases not matched to a gene: 17. The CDR3 runs to 17 residues. Germline loops: CDR1 MDHEN, CDR2 SYDVKM. CDR3 residues: CASGPPSTGPGTDTQYF. CDR3 sequence (DNA): TGTGCCAGCGGCCCACCATCGACAGGGCCGGGGACAGATACGCAGTATTTT.

The rearrangement uses TRBV2 and TRBJ2-1; TRBD2 matches at 13 bases. The length of the CDR3 is 15 residues. Germline V CDR1 and CDR2: SNHLY, FYNNEI. With 6 bases clipped from V and 8 bases from J, the junction kept 7 bases outside the gene matches. CDR3 coding DNA: TGTGCCAGCAGCCTCGGGACTAGCGGGACCCATGAGCAGTTCTTC. It is translated as CASSLGTSGTHEQFF. The variable domain in full, completed from reference TRBV2 and TRBJ2-1, reads EPEVTQTPSHQVTQMGQEVILRCVPISNHLYFYWYRQILGQKVEFLVSFYNNEISEKSEIFDDQFSVERPDGSNFTLKIRSTKLEDSAMYFCASSLGTSGTHEQFFGPGTRLTVL.

The chain combines TRBV27 with TRBJ1-5; D is unclear. Trimming pared 2 bases from V and 7 bases from J, leaving 9 bases between. This CDR3 is built from 13 residues. Germline V lookup: CDR1 MNHEY, CDR2 SMNVEV (reference sequence). CDR3 loop: CASSLREGQPQHF. DNA for the CDR3: TGTGCCAGCAGTTTACGGGAGGGCCAGCCCCAGCATTTT.

V usage is TRBV18 and J usage is TRBJ2-7; the match to TRBD1 covers 7 bases. With 3 bases clipped from V and 2 bases from J, the junction kept 7 bases outside the gene matches. CDR1 and CDR2 (germline): KGHSH, LQKENI. The CDR3 loop spans 15 amino acids. CDR3 amino acids: CASSPRRQGPYEQYF. CDR3 bases: TGTGCCAGCTCACCCCGACGACAGGGCCCCTACGAGCAGTACTTC. Supplemented by reference TRBV18 and TRBJ2-7, the full variable domain reads NAGVMQNPRHLVRRRGQEARLRCSPMKGHSHVYWYRQLPEEGLKFMVYLQKENIIDESGMPKERFSAEFPKEGPSILRIQQVVRGDSAAYFCASSPRRQGPYEQYFGPGTRLTVT.

The CDR3 loop reads CASSPRQGITGELFF. CDR3 DNA: TGTGCCAGCAGCCCAAGACAGGGAATCACCGGGGAGCTGTTTTTT. J is TRBJ2-2 and V is TRBV3-1 (or the pseudogene TRBV3-2); TRBD1 agrees at 7 bases. The CDR3 extends over 15 amino acids. The germline gives CDR1 LGHDT, CDR2 YNNKEL (reference sequence). Trimming at V came to 4 bases and at J to 4 bases, leaving 6 bases not matched to a gene.

The chain has TRBV19 and TRBJ1-1; TRBD1 matches at 9 bases. Germline V gene lookup returns CDR1 LNHDA and CDR2 SQIVND (reference sequence). Unmatched junction bases numbered 10, after V lost 6 bases and J lost 5 bases. The CDR3 runs to 15 residues. CDR3 DNA sequence: TGTGCCAGTAGATGGGACAGGGCCGGCCCTACTGAAGCTTTCTTT. Its translation: CASRWDRAGPTEAFF.

The chain combines TRBV27 with TRBJ2-7, with D tentatively TRBD1 (6 bases). V was clipped by 5 bases and J by 2 bases, with 13 bases between them. Per the germline V gene, CDR1 is MNHEY and CDR2 is SMNVEV (reference sequence). The length of the CDR3 is 14 residues. Here the CDR3 reads CASSPGPGAYEQYF. As DNA, the CDR3 is TGTGCCAGCAGTCCCGGCCCAGGGGCCTACGAGCAGTACTTC.

The chain's CDR3 is CSVVASGSSETQYF. The CDR3 DNA reads as TGCAGCGTTGTGGCTAGCGGGAGTTCGGAGACCCAGTACTTC. The gene calls are TRBV29-1 and TRBJ2-5; TRBD2 matches 10 bases. With 4 bases clipped from V and 5 bases from J, the junction kept 7 bases outside the gene matches. This CDR3 is 14 amino acids long. CDR1 is SQVTM and CDR2 is ANQGSEA in the germline V gene.

About this clone itself: This sample also contains other DNA sequences that code for the same CDR3. The genes are TRBV11-1 and TRBJ2-1, with 11 bases fitting TRBD2. Germline V lookup: CDR1 SGHAT, CDR2 FQDESV (reference sequence). This CDR3 is built from 15 residues. Trimming cost V 3 bases and J 4 bases; bases outside gene matches: 2. CDR3 in amino acids: CASSLGTSGYNEQFF. The DNA of the CDR3 is TGTGCCAGCAGCTTGGGGACTAGCGGTTACAATGAGCAGTTCTTC. Complete variable domain (other parts from reference TRBV11-1 and TRBJ2-1): EAEVAQSPRYKITEKSQAVAFWCDPISGHATLYWYRQILGQGPELLVQFQDESVVDDSQLPKDRFSAERLKGVDSTLKIQPAELGDSAMYLCASSLGTSGYNEQFFGPGTRLTVL.

Only a few counts were recorded for this clone. The chain recombines TRBV7-3 with TRBJ2-7; 8 nucleotides match TRBD2. Germline assignment: CDR1 SGHTA and CDR2 FQGTGA. The CDR3 length is 15 residues. With V trimmed by 5 bases and J by 3 bases, 9 bases remained unmatched. The CDR3 loop is CASSPQGTSLYEQYF. In nucleotides, the CDR3 is TGTGCCAGCAGCCCGCAAGGGACTAGTCTCTACGAGCAGTACTTC.

This CDR3 reads CASSLGGGTSTEAFF. DNA for the CDR3: TGTGCCAGCAGCTTGGGGGGAGGAACCTCCACTGAAGCTTTCTTT. V usage is TRBV5-4 and J usage is TRBJ1-1; D gene uncertain. The CDR3 has 15 residues. Between the trimmed V and J ends, which lost 0 bases and 4 bases, there was a span of 13 bases. CDR1 and CDR2 from the germline V gene are SGHNT and YYREEE (reference sequence).